The rows below give T cell receptor beta chains drawn from one sample of a study of T-cell memory formation after mild COVID-19. Each CDR3 protein is one row after TCRdb ran MiXCR on the 5' RACE reads. The sample yields roughly 260,000 distinct CDR3 sequences, 16% seen once. Sequenced: PBMCs or a T cell subset sorted from them (not recorded which). These receptors all stem from a man aged 18-30 years who had mild COVID-19 (a few samples of this study predate the infection). Cell type and time point are not known. Each CDR3 is given with its conserved first and last residue. A D gene is named only where the DNA matches it firmly. Rows give clone size only sometimes, using once, few, many, or a class for an expanded clone.

>many|.|TRBV12-3/TRBV12-4|TRBJ1-1
TGTGCCAGCAGTTTAATGTGGGTAGCTGAAGCTTTCTTT
CASSLMWVAEAFF
>many|.|TRBV28|TRBJ2-1
TGTGCCAGCGGAATTTCAGGATACAATGAGCAGTTCTTC
CASGISGYNEQFF
>.|.|TRBV7-2|TRBJ1-5
TGTGCCAGCAGCTTGTACAGGGTAGGGGAGTATAGCAATCAGCCCCAGCATTTT
CASSLYRVGEYSNQPQHF
>many|TRBD1|TRBV7-2|TRBJ1-1
TGTGCCAGCAGCCCAAGGCCTTACAGGGGACGGAAGGGGATGAACACTGAAGCTTTCTTT
CASSPRPYRGRKGMNTEAFF
>few|TRBD1|TRBV11-2|TRBJ1-2
TGTGCCAGCAGCCGAAACCCAGGGGGCGATGGCTACACCTTC
CASSRNPGGDGYTF
>once|.|TRBV18|TRBJ1-3
TGTGCCAGCTCACCCCAAGTACAGGCGGCTGGAAACACCATATATTTT
CASSPQVQAAGNTIYF
>.|.|TRBV7-2|TRBJ2-1
TGTGCCAGCAGCCCAAATTATAGCTCCTACAATGAGCAGTTCTTC
CASSPNYSSYNEQFF
>.|.|TRBV7-2|TRBJ1-6
TGTGCCAGCAGCCCGATACCGCTTAGCTCCTATAATTCACCCCTCCACTTT
CASSPIPLSSYNSPLHF
>many|.|TRBV6-6|TRBJ2-1
TGTGCCAGCAGTTACTCGACTAATTACAATGAGCAGTTCTTC
CASSYSTNYNEQFF
>.|.|TRBV6-2/TRBV6-3|TRBJ1-3
TGTGCCGCAAGGGTCGTGGGAAACACCATATATTTT
CAARVVGNTIYF
>.|.|TRBV7-2|TRBJ2-3
TGTGCCAGCAGCAAAGACTACCTCAGCACAGATACGCAGTATTTT
CASSKDYLSTDTQYF
>many|TRBD2|TRBV5-6|TRBJ2-1
TGTGCCAGCAGCTTGCGCCAGCGGGGGAACAATGAGCAGTTCTTC
CASSLRQRGNNEQFF
>few|TRBD1|TRBV20-1|TRBJ1-4
TGCAGTGCTAGAGGAAAGGGGGCGGGCGCAACTAATGAAAAACTGTTTTTT
CSARGKGAGATNEKLFF
>.|.|TRBV7-8|TRBJ2-2
TGTGCCGGCAGCTCGGGACTCAACACCGGGGAGCTGTTTTTT
CAGSSGLNTGELFF
>few|TRBD1|TRBV6-2/TRBV6-3|TRBJ2-5
TGTGCCAGCAGTTACTCCCTCCGGGACAGTGAAGAGACCCAGTACTTC
CASSYSLRDSEETQYF
>.|.|TRBV5-5|TRBJ2-5
TGTGCCAGCAGTCGGGCGGGGAGCGGACAAGAGACCCAGTACTTC
CASSRAGSGQETQYF
>many|.|TRBV5-1|TRBJ2-1
TGCGCCAGCAGCTTCGGGGGCAGGGGTAACAATGAGCAGTTCTTC
CASSFGGRGNNEQFF
>few|.|TRBV10-3|TRBJ2-1
TGTGCCCTACAACCGGGGGCATCTCCTAACAATGAGCAGTTCTTC
CALQPGASPNNEQFF
>many|TRBD1|TRBV7-8|TRBJ2-1
TGTGCCAGCAGCAGGGACAGGGGGCAGTACAATGAGCAGTTCTTC
CASSRDRGQYNEQFF
>.|TRBD1|TRBV28|TRBJ2-2
TGTGCCAGCAGAAACAGGGGTACGACCGGGGAGCTGTTTTTT
CASRNRGTTGELFF
>few|TRBD1|TRBV5-1|TRBJ1-6
TGCGCCAGCAGCTGGGACAGGGGGATCAATTCACCCCTCCACTTT
CASSWDRGINSPLHF
>.|TRBD2|TRBV5-1|TRBJ2-1
TGCGCCAGCAGCTTGGGGGACTACCAAGGGAATGAGCAGTTCTTC
CASSLGDYQGNEQFF
>.|TRBD1|TRBV5-1|TRBJ2-7
TGCGCCAGCAGCCGAGGACAGGGGTTATCGGTCGACGAGCAGTACTTC
CASSRGQGLSVDEQYF
>few|TRBD2|TRBV7-6|TRBJ2-6
TGTGCCAGCAGCCCCCGGGGGGGGGCTGGGGCCAACGTCCTGACTTTC
CASSPRGGAGANVLTF
>.|.|TRBV7-2|TRBJ2-3
TGTGCCAGCAGCTTATCAGGGTATACAGATACGCAGTATTTT
CASSLSGYTDTQYF
>.|.|TRBV12-3/TRBV12-4|TRBJ1-2
TGTGCCAGCAGTTTTGGCCTCCAAGCTAACTATGGCTACACCTTC
CASSFGLQANYGYTF
>.|.|TRBV9|TRBJ1-5
TGTGCCAGCAGCTTGGGGAAGCCCCAGCATTTT
CASSLGKPQHF
>few|.|TRBV7-9|TRBJ2-5
TGTGCCAGCAGCTTAGCCGGCCTGGCGGGCGCTAAAAAGACCCAGTACTTC
CASSLAGLAGAKKTQYF
>.|.|TRBV5-1|TRBJ1-1
TGCGCCAGCAGCTTGGAAGGCTTGCCCACTGAAGCTTTCTTT
CASSLEGLPTEAFF
>.|.|TRBV5-6|TRBJ2-3
TGTGCCAGCAGCTCCTGGGGGGCAGATACGCAGTATTTT
CASSSWGADTQYF
>.|.|TRBV6-2/TRBV6-3|TRBJ2-1
TGTGCCAGCACCCGCGGGACAGCGGGCAATGAGCAGTTCTTC
CASTRGTAGNEQFF
>few|.|TRBV29-1|TRBJ2-1
TGCAGCGTTGAACGGACAGCGCGCTACAATGAGCAGTTCTTC
CSVERTARYNEQFF
>few|.|TRBV12-3/TRBV12-4|TRBJ1-6
TGTGCCAGCAGGGCCGGTGGGCACTCCTATAATTCACCCCTCCACTTT
CASRAGGHSYNSPLHF
>few|.|TRBV5-1|TRBJ1-6
TGCGCCAGCAGCTTGGTCGGTGGACAAAATTCACCCCTCCACTTT
CASSLVGGQNSPLHF
>.|.|TRBV11-2|TRBJ2-5
TGTGCCAGCAGCCTACTTTGGGGGACCCAGTACTTC
CASSLLWGTQYF
>.|.|TRBV21-1|TRBJ2-1
TGTGCCAGCAGCAATGCTCCGGGGTGGACTGGGAATGAGCAGTTCTTC
CASSNAPGWTGNEQFF